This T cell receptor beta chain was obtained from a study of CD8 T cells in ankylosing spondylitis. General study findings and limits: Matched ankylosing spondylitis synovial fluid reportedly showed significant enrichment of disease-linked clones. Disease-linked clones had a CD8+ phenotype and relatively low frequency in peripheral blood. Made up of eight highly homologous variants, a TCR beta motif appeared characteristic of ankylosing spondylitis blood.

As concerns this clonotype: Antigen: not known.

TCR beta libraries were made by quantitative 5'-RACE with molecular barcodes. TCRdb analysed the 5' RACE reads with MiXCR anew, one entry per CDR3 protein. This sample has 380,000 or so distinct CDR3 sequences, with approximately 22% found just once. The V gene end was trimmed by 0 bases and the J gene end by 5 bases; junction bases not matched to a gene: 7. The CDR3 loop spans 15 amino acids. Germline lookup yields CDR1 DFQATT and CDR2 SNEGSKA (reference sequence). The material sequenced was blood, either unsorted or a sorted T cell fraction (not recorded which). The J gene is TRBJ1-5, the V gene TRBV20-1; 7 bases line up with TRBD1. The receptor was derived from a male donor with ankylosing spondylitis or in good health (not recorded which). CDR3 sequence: CSARDFRQGDQPQHF. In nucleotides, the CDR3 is TGCAGTGCTAGAGATTTTAGACAGGGTGATCAGCCCCAGCATTTT.